What follows are 30 T cell receptor beta chains derived from one specimen sequenced in a study of shared T cell receptors in the human thymus. Profiled with immunoSEQ multiplex PCR; TCRdb holds only in-frame clones, not every one. The sample has fewer than 700,000 clones, 88% seen once. These same data were also listed under a study on human thymus T cells.

The specimen sequenced was thymocytes. Receptors were obtained from a boy under two years old with a congenital heart defect.

CDR3 residues: CATTRDRRNYGYTF. In DNA form, the CDR3 reads TGTGCCACGACCCGGGACAGGCGCAACTATGGCTACACCTTC. The chain is built from TRBV10-3 and TRBJ1-2; 8 bases line up with TRBD1. Germline V gene sequence: CDR1 ENHRY, CDR2 SYGVKD. The CDR3 length is 14 residues. V trimming: 10 bases; J trimming: 2 bases; junction bases outside the gene matches: 9.

The V and J genes are TRBV27 and TRBJ1-5; D uncertain. Trimming pared 7 bases from V and 9 bases from J, leaving 19 bases between. The CDR3 has 14 residues. Germline CDR1 reads MNHEY; CDR2 reads SMNVEV (reference sequence). DNA of the CDR3: TGTGCCAGCAAAACCCTCGAGGGCCCAGGGCCCCAGCATTTT. Translating gives CASKTLEGPGPQHF.

This clone has only one observation. J is TRBJ2-5 and V is TRBV4-1; the D gene is possibly TRBD2 (6 bases). Germline V gives CDR1 MGHRA, CDR2 YSYEKL. This CDR3 is built from 17 residues. The V and J ends lost 1 base and 2 bases respectively, with 17 bases between them. DNA of the CDR3: TGCGCCAGCAGCCAAGGGGGGGAGCGCGGAAGACAAGAGACCCAGTACTTC. Residues: CASSQGGERGRQETQYF.

This clone was observed a few times. The chain carries TRBV4-2 and TRBJ2-1, with D possibly being TRBD2 (6 bases). There are 14 residues in the CDR3. V lost 6 bases and J 6 bases, leaving 15 bases between the germline ends. Germline V gives CDR1 LGHNA, CDR2 YNFKEQ. CDR3 nucleotide sequence: TGTGCCAGCAGTGTCCGGGAGAGGGGCAATGAGCAGTTCTTC. This gives the protein CASSVRERGNEQFF.

The chain links TRBV6-6 to TRBJ2-5, with 8 bases aligning to TRBD1. With 6 bases clipped from V and 4 bases from J, the junction kept 13 bases outside the gene matches. Germline V gene sequence: CDR1 MNHNY, CDR2 SVGAGI (reference sequence). There are 16 residues in the CDR3. In DNA form, the CDR3 reads TGTGCCAGCAGCCCGGGGACAGGAGGGGACGGAGAGACCCAGTACTTC. Amino acid sequence: CASSPGTGGDGETQYF.

This chain links TRBV7-7 with TRBJ2-2; TRBD2 matches 9 bases. The CDR3 is made up of 19 amino acids. Germline CDR1 is SSHAT and CDR2 is FNYEAQ (reference sequence). V lost 5 bases and J lost 6; bases outside the gene matches: 19. The CDR3 DNA is TGTGCCAGCAGCCCCTACCCCGCGGGAGGGGGTTTTGGCGCCGGGGAGCTGTTTTTT. Protein sequence: CASSPYPAGGGFGAGELFF.

On this clone: In the same sample, other DNA sequences code for this CDR3. The genes are TRBV7-2 and TRBJ2-7; 14 nucleotides agree with TRBD2. Germline CDR1 and CDR2: SGHTA and FQGNSA. This CDR3 is 15 amino acids long. The V gene end was trimmed by 5 bases and the J gene end by 4 bases; junction bases not matched to a gene: 4. CDR3 protein: CASSPGTSGSYEQYF. The CDR3 region has the DNA TGTGCCAGCAGCCCTGGGACTAGCGGGAGTTACGAGCAGTACTTC.

This clone showed up just once. This sequence joins TRBV9 and TRBJ2-2; possibly TRBD2 for D (6 bases). Germline CDR1 SGDLS, CDR2 YYNGEE. CDR3 length equals 15 residues. The V and J ends lost 0 bases and 4 bases respectively, with 10 bases between them. CDR3 region: CASSVGGRPTGELFF. CDR3 nucleotides: TGTGCCAGCAGCGTAGGAGGGAGGCCCACCGGGGAGCTGTTTTTT. The complete variable domain, with remaining parts taken from reference TRBV9 and TRBJ2-2, reads DSGVTQTPKHLITATGQRVTLRCSPRSGDLSVYWYQQSLDQGLQFLIQYYNGEERAKGNILERFSAQQFPDLHSELNLSSLELGDSALYFCASSVGGRPTGELFFGEGSRLTVL.

The chain has TRBV7-2 and TRBJ2-7, with 11 bases lining up with TRBD2. The germline V gene has CDR1 SGHTA and CDR2 FQGNSA. This CDR3 is 16 amino acids long. Unmatched junction bases numbered 13, after V lost 8 bases and J lost 4 bases. CDR3 nucleotide sequence: TGTGCCAGCGGCCACTTACAAACTAGCGGGAGTTACGAGCAGTACTTC. Its protein product is CASGHLQTSGSYEQYF.

This chain connects TRBV7-8 to TRBJ2-7; D possibly corresponds to TRBD2 (5 bases). This CDR3 has 13 residues. V was trimmed by 1 base and J by 7 bases, leaving 11 bases between them. In germline, CDR1 is SGHVS, CDR2 FQNEAQ. DNA of the CDR3: TGTGCCAGCAGCTTAGGAGGGCGGAGGGAGCAGTACTTC. This sequence encodes CASSLGGRREQYF.

The CDR3 region has the DNA TGCGCCAGCAGCCAGGGGGTAGCGGGCAGCTCCTACGAGCAGTACTTC. Translating it yields CASSQGVAGSSYEQYF. The chain joins TRBV4-1 to TRBJ2-7; 7 nucleotides agree with TRBD2. Germline V gene sequence: CDR1 MGHRA, CDR2 YSYEKL. The V and J ends lost 3 bases and 0 bases, in that order; junction bases with no gene match: 8. The CDR3 contains 16 residues.

The chain recombines TRBV4-1 with TRBJ2-3; 9 nucleotides line up with TRBD2. The CDR3 runs to 19 residues. Germline CDR1 and CDR2: MGHRA and YSYEKL. Trimming at V came to 0 bases and at J to 5 bases, leaving 15 bases not matched to a gene. The CDR3 sequence is CASSQDPYLASGTGDTQYF. CDR3 DNA sequence: TGCGCCAGCAGCCAAGATCCCTATCTTGCTAGCGGGACGGGAGATACGCAGTATTTT.

V is TRBV27 and J is TRBJ2-7, with TRBD2 matching 9 bases. Germline CDR1 reads MNHEY; CDR2 reads SMNVEV (reference sequence). The CDR3 consists of 15 residues. V shed 2 bases and J 5 bases; nucleotides not matched to a gene: 7. In nucleotides, the CDR3 is TGTGCCAGCAGTTTAGCGGGAGGGGTGGATAACGAGCAGTACTTC. Amino acids: CASSLAGGVDNEQYF.

This chain connects TRBV9 to TRBJ2-5, with D perhaps matching TRBD1 (6 bases). The CDR3 is made up of 13 amino acids. With 6 bases removed from V and 5 bases from J, the gap between germline ends came to 14 bases. In germline, CDR1 is SGDLS, CDR2 YYNGEE. CDR3 bases: TGTGCCAGCAAACCGGCCCAGGGGGAGACCCAGTACTTC. Protein: CASKPAQGETQYF.

This clone showed up just a few times. This chain uses TRBV2 with TRBJ1-2; D gene uncertain. Germline V CDR1 and CDR2: SNHLY, FYNNEI. This CDR3 region has 13 residues. Trimming pared 8 bases from V and 4 bases from J, leaving 14 bases between. The CDR3 coding sequence is TGTGCCAGCCCACCCGAAGAGGGCTATGGCTACACCTTC. Translation: CASPPEEGYGYTF.

The chain combines TRBV6-1 with TRBJ2-1; D may be TRBD1 (6 bases). V was cut by 6 bases and J by 8 bases, with 8 bases left in between. The CDR3 extends over 11 amino acids. Germline V gene data show CDR1 as MNHNS and CDR2 as SASEGT. The CDR3 here is CASRGADEQFF. The CDR3 DNA reads TGTGCCAGCAGGGGGGCCGATGAGCAGTTCTTC.

The J gene is TRBJ2-7, the V gene TRBV10-1; 8 bases align to TRBD2. J lost 6 bases, V lost 5 bases, and 9 bases had no gene match. The CDR3 consists of 14 residues. Per the germline V gene, CDR1 is WNHNN and CDR2 is SYGVQD (reference sequence). The CDR3 region is CASSPGLGALEQYF. The CDR3 nucleotides read TGCGCCAGCAGTCCGGGACTAGGGGCCCTCGAGCAGTACTTC.

This rearrangement joins TRBV29-1 to TRBJ1-2; 7 bases fit TRBD1. The germline V gene has CDR1 SQVTM and CDR2 ANQGSEA. The trim removed 5 bases at V and 6 bases at J, leaving 9 bases unmatched. The CDR3 covers 13 residues. DNA of the CDR3: TGCAGCGTTCAGAGAGAGGGGGCGCATGGCTACACCTTC. This gives the protein CSVQREGAHGYTF.

This clone was detected only once. The V gene is TRBV12-5, the J gene TRBJ2-5; 9 nucleotides agree with TRBD2. The CDR3 has 16 amino acids. Per the germline V gene, CDR1 is LGHNT and CDR2 is FRNRAP. V dropped 6 bases and J dropped 5; count of bases not matched to a gene: 13. The CDR3 loop is CASGVGLARQRETQYF. Here the CDR3 DNA reads TGTGCTAGTGGGGTGGGACTAGCCCGACAGCGGGAGACCCAGTACTTC.

This chain joins TRBV10-3 and TRBJ1-2; weak D call: TRBD1 (5 bases). V was trimmed by 0 bases and J by 3 bases, leaving 17 bases between them. CDR3 length equals 17 residues. The germline CDR1 and CDR2 sequences are ENHRY and SYGVKD. The chain's CDR3 is CAISESGLRRNHYGYTF. CDR3 in DNA: TGTGCCATCAGTGAGTCGGGGCTTCGCAGGAACCACTATGGCTACACCTTC.

The CDR3 reads CASSEPTGTTSTDTQYF. The CDR3, as DNA: TGTGCCAGCAGTGAGCCCACCGGGACAACAAGCACAGATACGCAGTATTTT. This sequence joins TRBV6-1 and TRBJ2-3; D may be TRBD1 (6 bases). V was trimmed by 3 bases and J by 0 bases, leaving 16 bases between them. CDR1 MNHNS and CDR2 SASEGT come from the germline V gene. This CDR3 region has 17 residues.

The chain carries TRBV12-5 and TRBJ2-7; 9 bases map to TRBD1. Germline CDR1 and CDR2: LGHNT and FRNRAP. Losses at the gene ends were 5 bases for V and 4 bases for J; bases not matched to a gene: 9. This CDR3 comprises 15 residues. CDR3 residues: CASGPPGTGSYEQYF. The CDR3 nucleotides are TGTGCTAGTGGTCCGCCCGGGACAGGGTCGTACGAGCAGTACTTC.

This chain uses TRBV7-3 with TRBJ2-1; TRBD2 agrees at 14 bases. The CDR3 consists of 19 residues. Trimming took 2 bases from V and 4 from J; bases not matched to a gene: 10. Per germline, CDR1 SGHTA and CDR2 FQGTGA. The CDR3 nucleotides read TGTGCCAGCAGCTTATCGGGACTAGCGGGAGAAAGGGATTACAATGAGCAGTTCTTC. Its translation is CASSLSGLAGERDYNEQFF.

Here the CDR3 reads CASGLAYGPFGMAFF. As DNA, the CDR3 is TGTGCTAGTGGTTTGGCCTACGGGCCCTTCGGGATGGCTTTCTTT. The chain links TRBV12-5 to TRBJ1-1; no clear D. Germline V CDR1 and CDR2: LGHNT, FRNRAP. V dropped 1 base and J dropped 11 bases, with 20 bases sitting between them. The CDR3 is 15 amino acids. Full variable domain (missing parts from reference TRBV12-5 and TRBJ1-1): DARVTQTPRHKVTEMGQEVTMRCQPILGHNTVFWYRQTMMQGLELLAYFRNRAPLDDSGMPKDRFSAEMPDATLATLKIQPSEPRDSAVYFCASGLAYGPFGMAFFGQGTRLTVV.

The CDR3: CAWGDRREDYGYTF. Written as DNA, the CDR3 is TGTGCCTGGGGGGACAGGCGAGAGGACTATGGCTACACCTTC. This chain links TRBV30 with TRBJ1-2, with 8 positions matching TRBD1. Looked up from germline, CDR1 is GTSNPN and CDR2 is SVGIG (reference sequence). There are 14 residues in the CDR3. Unmatched junction bases numbered 8, after V lost 5 bases and J lost 3 bases.

This chain links TRBV15 with TRBJ2-3; 7 nucleotides line up with TRBD2. CDR3 length: 15 residues. Per the germline V gene, CDR1 is LNHNV and CDR2 is YYDKDF (reference sequence). Trimming cost V 4 bases and J 3 bases; bases outside gene matches: 7. The CDR3 DNA is TGTGCCACCAGCAAAGGGACTATACGGACAGATACGCAGTATTTT. This codes for CATSKGTIRTDTQYF.

V gene TRBV29-1 combines with J gene TRBJ2-1, with a weak D call TRBD1 (5 bases). The V end was cut by 7 bases, the J end by 6 bases, with 19 bases between. The CDR3 is 14 residues long. CDR1 is SQVTM and CDR2 is ANQGSEA in the germline V gene. This chain's CDR3 is CSAHPVGHPNEQFF. The CDR3 nucleotides read TGCAGCGCCCACCCCGTGGGGCACCCCAATGAGCAGTTCTTC.

V is TRBV7-9 and J is TRBJ2-7; no clear D gene. Germline values: CDR1 SEHNR, CDR2 FQNEAQ (reference sequence). V was trimmed by 5 bases and J by 6 bases, leaving 11 bases between them. The CDR3 is 12 residues long. DNA for the CDR3: TGTGCCAGCAGCCATCCCCAGGTCGAGCAGTACTTC. Protein: CASSHPQVEQYF.

The rearrangement uses TRBV6-5 and TRBJ2-1; 9 positions match TRBD1. The germline CDR1 and CDR2 sequences are MNHEY and SVGAGI. This CDR3 has 13 amino acids. The V and J ends lost 6 bases and 5 bases, in that order; junction bases with no gene match: 2. Here the CDR3 reads CASRDRGNNEQFF. For the CDR3, the DNA is TGTGCCAGCAGGGACAGGGGAAACAATGAGCAGTTCTTC.

The V call is TRBV14, the J call TRBJ1-2; D is perhaps TRBD1 (6 bases). Germline CDR1 is SGHDN and CDR2 is FVKESK. Trimming left V 3 bases short and J 8 bases short, with 25 bases between. This CDR3 has 17 residues. The CDR3 protein is CASSQKGYPGQMDGYTF. CDR3 bases: TGTGCCAGCAGCCAGAAGGGATACCCGGGACAAATGGACGGCTACACCTTC.